The 14 T cell receptor beta chains reported below all come from one sample, sequenced in a study of blood T cell repertoires in COVID-19. Generated by immunoSEQ multiplex PCR, the TCRdb table keeps only in-frame clones and is missing some. The data hold roughly 230,000 clones, with 70% to 90% observed a single time. Sequences were obtained from peripheral blood. The receptors were sampled from a human donor in a cohort sampled during active COVID-19.

J is TRBJ2-1 and V is TRBV7-9; 10 bases agree with TRBD2. In germline, CDR1 is SEHNR, CDR2 FQNEAQ (reference sequence). This CDR3 spans 15 amino acids. After removal of 5 bases from V and 5 bases from J, the junction contained 6 bases not matched to a gene. CDR3 nucleotide sequence: TGTGCCAGCAGCCACGAGCGGGGGGGTAACAATGAGCAGTTCTTC. Amino acids: CASSHERGGNNEQFF.

This chain joins TRBV3-1 (or the pseudogene TRBV3-2) and TRBJ1-2; 9 bases match TRBD1. The junction had 11 bases not matched to a gene; V was cut back by 4 bases and J by 2 bases. There are 17 residues in the CDR3. Germline CDR1 LGHDT, CDR2 YNNKEL (reference sequence). Here the CDR3 DNA reads TGTGCCAGCAGCCGACCAGGACAGGGGCGAGGAAACTATGGCTACACCTTC. Amino acid sequence: CASSRPGQGRGNYGYTF.

V and J are TRBV5-6 and TRBJ1-1; 8 bases agree with TRBD1. V dropped 2 bases and J dropped 1; count of bases not matched to a gene: 13. Germline V lookup: CDR1 SGHDT, CDR2 YYEEEE. The CDR3 is 18 residues long. The CDR3 DNA is TGTGCCAGCAGCTTATCTAGGGGCAGGGGGCTGGGGAACACTGAAGCTTTCTTT. It specifies CASSLSRGRGLGNTEAFF.

The chain links TRBV29-1 to TRBJ1-2; 8 nucleotides agree with TRBD1. With V trimmed by 5 bases and J by 5 bases, 10 bases remained unmatched. Germline lookup yields CDR1 SQVTM and CDR2 ANQGSEA. This CDR3 contains 14 residues. CDR3 sequence (DNA): TGCAGCGTTCCTTCAGGGGGCATAGAGTATGGCTACACCTTC. It specifies CSVPSGGIEYGYTF.

The genes are TRBV5-4 and TRBJ2-7, with a weak D call TRBD1 (5 bases). This CDR3 has 17 amino acids. The V and J ends lost 0 bases and 3 bases respectively, with 19 bases between them. Germline CDR1 and CDR2: SGHNT and YYREEE (reference sequence). CDR3 in amino acids: CASSLGAQGPLSYEQYF. The CDR3, as DNA: TGTGCCAGCAGCTTGGGGGCGCAGGGTCCCCTTAGCTACGAGCAGTACTTC. Variable domain in full (rest from reference TRBV5-4 and TRBJ2-7): ETGVTQSPTHLIKTRGQQVTLRCSSQSGHNTVSWYQQALGQGPQFIFQYYREEENGRGNFPPRFSGLQFPNYSSELNVNALELDDSALYLCASSLGAQGPLSYEQYFGPGTRLTVT.

This chain links TRBV4-3 with TRBJ1-5; tentatively, D is TRBD1 (6 bases). Trimming took off 4 bases at V and 7 bases at J, with 14 bases between the two ends. The CDR3 loop spans 14 amino acids. Germline CDR1 reads LGHNA; CDR2 reads YSLEER. The CDR3 DNA sequence: TGCGCCAGCAGCCCCGGGACGCAGGGGCAGCCCCAGCATTTT. Amino acids: CASSPGTQGQPQHF.

As DNA, the CDR3 is TGCGCCAGCAGCCTTGGGACTGGCGAGCAGTACTTC. Translation gives CASSLGTGEQYF. This chain uses TRBV4-3 with TRBJ2-7; a possible D gene is TRBD2 (6 bases). The V and J ends lost 4 bases and 6 bases respectively, with 10 bases between them. The V gene's germline CDR1 is LGHNA and CDR2 YSLEER. CDR3 size: 12 residues.

This sequence joins TRBV27 and TRBJ2-6; possible D gene TRBD2, 6 bases. The CDR3 consists of 13 residues. Trimming took 4 bases from V and 8 from J, leaving 9 bases between them. Germline V gives CDR1 MNHEY, CDR2 SMNVEV (reference sequence). In nucleotides, the CDR3 is TGTGCCAGCAGTTGGGGCGGGACCAACGTCCTGACTTTC. Encoded protein: CASSWGGTNVLTF.

The chain carries TRBV27 and TRBJ1-5; 8 bases align to TRBD1. Per germline, CDR1 MNHEY and CDR2 SMNVEV (reference sequence). The CDR3 covers 14 residues. With V trimmed by 6 bases and J by 10 bases, 11 bases remained unmatched. This CDR3 is CASSPLTGASPQHF. CDR3 DNA: TGTGCCAGCAGCCCTTTGACAGGGGCCTCCCCCCAGCATTTT.

V gene TRBV29-1 combines with J gene TRBJ2-7, with TRBD1 identical over 9 bases. CDR1 is SQVTM and CDR2 is ANQGSEA in the germline V gene. With 5 bases clipped from V and 4 bases from J, the junction kept 9 bases outside the gene matches. The CDR3 has 14 residues. This chain's CDR3 is CSVTRQGVLYEQYF. The CDR3 region has the DNA TGCAGCGTTACCAGACAGGGGGTGTTGTACGAGCAGTACTTC.

The chain carries TRBV28 and TRBJ2-7, with TRBD1 identical over 8 bases. The germline CDR1 and CDR2 sequences are MDHEN and SYDVKM. With 3 bases clipped from V and 4 bases from J, the junction kept 5 bases outside the gene matches. CDR3 length equals 14 residues. The CDR3 sequence: CASSFWQGAYEQYF. In DNA, the CDR3 is TGTGCCAGCAGTTTTTGGCAGGGGGCTTACGAGCAGTACTTC.

The CDR3 nucleotides read TGCGCCAGCAGCCAAGAGGCAGGGTCTGTGAATGGCTACACCTTC. As protein: CASSQEAGSVNGYTF. V gene TRBV4-3 combines with J gene TRBJ1-2, with a weak D call TRBD1 (5 bases). V was cut by 0 bases and J by 6 bases, with 14 bases left in between. The length of the CDR3 is 15 residues. Germline CDR1 is LGHNA and CDR2 is YSLEER.

The chain links TRBV15 to TRBJ1-5; 8 nucleotides match TRBD1. CDR3 length: 15 amino acids. The V gene end was trimmed by 3 bases and the J gene end by 5 bases; junction bases not matched to a gene: 6. Looked up from germline, CDR1 is LNHNV and CDR2 is YYDKDF (reference sequence). CDR3 region: CATSSDRGGYQPQHF. The CDR3 DNA sequence: TGTGCCACCAGCAGTGACAGGGGTGGGTATCAGCCCCAGCATTTT. The full variable domain, rest sourced from reference TRBV15 and TRBJ1-5, is DAMVIQNPRYQVTQFGKPVTLSCSQTLNHNVMYWYQQKSSQAPKLLFHYYDKDFNNEADTPDNFQSRRPNTSFCFLDIRSPGLGDTAMYLCATSSDRGGYQPQHFGDGTRLSIL.

The genes are TRBV7-2 and TRBJ2-3; 9 bases are shared with TRBD2. The CDR3 contains 14 residues. CDR1 and CDR2 (germline): SGHTA, FQGNSA. With V trimmed by 5 bases and J by 7 bases, 7 bases remained unmatched. The CDR3 reads CASSPGAGGNTQYF. The DNA of the CDR3 is TGTGCCAGCAGCCCTGGAGCGGGAGGAAATACGCAGTATTTT.